This passage covers 26 T cell receptor beta chains from one sample sequenced in a study of shared clonotypes between healthy human individuals. Here immunoSEQ multiplex PCR was the method, and the copy in TCRdb shows in-frame clones only, minus some. The table shows some 1 million clones, with roughly 80% occurring only once. The sequencing sample was made of memory CD4+ T cells sorted from blood. Subset given: CD45RA-negative fraction. The receptors stem from a young man in good health.

In this sample, this clone turned up a few times. This CDR3 is also generated by other DNA sequences in the sample. V and J are TRBV7-2 and TRBJ2-7; TRBD1 or TRBD2 may be the D gene (5 bases each). Germline CDR1 reads SGHTA; CDR2 reads FQGNSA. Trimming took off 8 bases at V and 3 bases at J, with 11 bases between the two ends. This CDR3 contains 12 residues. The CDR3 DNA follows: TGTGCCAGCGGGACCCCAAGCTACGAGCAGTACTTC. This gives the protein CASGTPSYEQYF.

The rearrangement joins TRBV5-1 to TRBJ1-4, with TRBD1 as a possible D gene (6 bases). The CDR3 spans 13 residues. V dropped 7 bases and J dropped 8 bases, with 15 bases sitting between them. The germline gives CDR1 SGHRS, CDR2 YFSETQ. The CDR3 bases are TGCGCCAGCGCTCGGACAGAAGGGGAAAAACTGTTTTTT. Amino acids: CASARTEGEKLFF.

The chain has TRBV6-5 and TRBJ1-2; D is possibly TRBD1 (6 bases). CDR3 size: 12 residues. Germline V lookup: CDR1 MNHEY, CDR2 SVGAGI. The V end lost 7 bases, the J end lost 7 bases, and 13 bases lay between the germline ends. The DNA for the CDR3 is TGTGCCAGCACCATGGGGGGCGGTGGCTACACCTTC. It encodes CASTMGGGGYTF.

The chain employs TRBV5-6 and TRBJ1-2; 8 bases agree with TRBD1. V lost 1 base, J lost 8 bases, and 13 bases stayed unmatched. This CDR3 contains 16 residues. Germline assignment: CDR1 SGHDT and CDR2 YYEEEE. CDR3 region: CASSLRELQGVRGYTF. CDR3 DNA sequence: TGTGCCAGCAGCTTGAGAGAGTTACAGGGGGTCCGGGGCTACACCTTC.

This rearrangement joins TRBV20-1 to TRBJ2-3, with D uncertain. CDR3 length equals 11 residues. From germline, CDR1 is DFQATT and CDR2 SNEGSKA (reference sequence). The V end was cut by 7 bases, the J end by 3 bases, with 8 bases between. As DNA, the CDR3 is TGCAGTGTTACTAAGACAGATACGCAGTATTTT. Amino acid sequence: CSVTKTDTQYF.

This chain connects TRBV7-2 to TRBJ2-7; D ambiguous. Trimming took off 5 bases at V and 3 bases at J, with 11 bases between the two ends. CDR3 size: 13 residues. Germline-derived CDR1 and CDR2 are SGHTA and FQGNSA. CDR3 sequence reads: CASSLGVIYEQYF. CDR3 bases: TGTGCCAGCAGCCTCGGAGTTATCTACGAGCAGTACTTC. The full variable domain, its missing parts supplied by reference TRBV7-2 and TRBJ2-7, is GAGVSQSPSNKVTEKGKDVELRCDPISGHTALYWYRQSLGQGLEFLIYFQGNSAPDKSGLPSDRFSAERTGGSVSTLTIQRTQQEDSAVYLCASSLGVIYEQYFGPGTRLTVT.

The rearrangement uses TRBV5-1 and TRBJ1-1, with TRBD1 as a possible D gene (5 bases). Deletions cut 0 bases from V and 6 bases from J, with 12 bases between. CDR3 length: 14 residues. Per germline, CDR1 SGHRS and CDR2 YFSETQ. This CDR3 is CASSLGPRGAEAFF. DNA of the CDR3: TGCGCCAGCAGCTTGGGCCCGAGGGGCGCTGAAGCTTTCTTT.

The V gene is TRBV18, the J gene TRBJ1-3; D uncertain. Germline V gene lookup returns CDR1 KGHSH and CDR2 LQKENI. Trimming removed 4 bases at V and 4 bases at J, with 11 bases between. This CDR3 contains 14 residues. The chain's CDR3 is CASSRAEGGNTIYF. The CDR3 coding sequence is TGTGCCAGCTCACGGGCGGAGGGAGGAAACACCATATATTTT.

The rearrangement uses TRBV28 and TRBJ1-4, with D possibly TRBD1 on 6 matching bases. V lost 5 bases to trimming and J lost 8 bases, with 12 bases between them. CDR3 length: 13 amino acids. Germline V CDR1 and CDR2: MDHEN, SYDVKM. The chain's CDR3 is CASSPPQGEKLFF. The CDR3 region has the DNA TGTGCCAGCAGTCCCCCTCAGGGGGAAAAACTGTTTTTT.

The CDR3 coding sequence is TGTGCCAGCAGCTTAGTAGGCGGGAGTACCATTTCTGGTGCCTACGAGCAGTACTTC. Encoded protein: CASSLVGGSTISGAYEQYF. The J gene is TRBJ2-7, the V gene TRBV7-2, with 7 bases matching TRBD2. The CDR3 contains 19 residues. Germline assignment: CDR1 SGHTA and CDR2 FQGNSA. The V and J ends lost 1 base and 2 bases, in that order; junction bases with no gene match: 17. The full variable domain, completed using reference TRBV7-2 and TRBJ2-7, is GAGVSQSPSNKVTEKGKDVELRCDPISGHTALYWYRQSLGQGLEFLIYFQGNSAPDKSGLPSDRFSAERTGGSVSTLTIQRTQQEDSAVYLCASSLVGGSTISGAYEQYFGPGTRLTVT.

The chain carries TRBV5-4 and TRBJ2-1, with 8 bases identical to TRBD2. Germline V gene sequence: CDR1 SGHNT, CDR2 YYREEE (reference sequence). V trimming: 2 bases; J trimming: 8 bases; junction bases outside the gene matches: 9. The CDR3 length is 15 residues. The DNA of the CDR3 is TGTGCCAGCAGCTTCGCCCCGGGACTAGTTGATGAGCAGTTCTTC. Translated, it gives CASSFAPGLVDEQFF.

The rearrangement joins TRBV9 to TRBJ1-2; 7 bases are shared with TRBD1. CDR3 length: 14 residues. Germline lookup yields CDR1 SGDLS and CDR2 YYNGEE. With V trimmed by 0 bases and J by 2 bases, 1 base remained unmatched. The CDR3 region has the DNA TGTGCCAGCAGCGTAGAACAGGGGAACTATGGCTACACCTTC. Protein: CASSVEQGNYGYTF.

This clone occurred once. The chain combines TRBV19 with TRBJ1-2, with 8 bases aligning to TRBD1. CDR3 length: 14 amino acids. V lost 3 bases and J lost 4; bases outside the gene matches: 4. CDR1 LNHDA and CDR2 SQIVND come from the germline V gene (reference sequence). As DNA, the CDR3 is TGTGCCAGTAGTATCGCAGGGGGCGCCTATGGCTACACCTTC. It translates to CASSIAGGAYGYTF.

This sequence joins TRBV21-1 and TRBJ2-7; TRBD2 reflects the table's D call only, with no check against the DNA. TRBV21-1 is a pseudogene. The CDR3 totals 14 residues. This chain's CDR3 is CASSKVKGGYEQYF. The CDR3 DNA is TGTGCCAGCAGCAAGGTGAAAGGAGGCTACGAGCAGTACTTC.

The V call is TRBV7-3, the J call TRBJ2-5, with TRBD1 matching over 7 bases. This CDR3 has 13 amino acids. The V segment lost 5 bases and the J segment 1 base; nucleotides outside the gene matches: 1. Germline loops: CDR1 SGHTA, CDR2 FQGTGA. CDR3 coding DNA: TGTGCCAGCAGCAGGGACAGCCAAGAGACCCAGTACTTC. The encoded protein is CASSRDSQETQYF.

The V and J genes are TRBV5-1 and TRBJ2-1; TRBD1 matches 9 bases. The germline gives CDR1 SGHRS, CDR2 YFSETQ. CDR3 size: 15 residues. The V and J ends lost 4 bases and 7 bases, in that order; junction bases with no gene match: 9. The CDR3 region has the DNA TGCGCCAGCAGCCAGGGACAGGGAAGTCGGAATGAGCAGTTCTTC. Translating gives CASSQGQGSRNEQFF.

V gene TRBV21-1 combines with J gene TRBJ2-1; the table's D call TRBD1 went unverified against the DNA. TRBV21-1 is noted as a pseudogene. This CDR3 region has 16 residues. The CDR3, as DNA: TGTGCCAGCAGCAAAGCACTAGGGGGTAGATGGAATGAGCAGTTCTTC. Protein product: CASSKALGGRWNEQFF.

J is TRBJ2-5 and V is TRBV6-1; TRBD2 might be the D (6 bases). This CDR3 contains 16 residues. Trimming stripped 0 bases from V and 5 bases from J, with 16 bases between. Germline V gene lookup returns CDR1 MNHNS and CDR2 SASEGT. This CDR3 is CASSEAGGTLKETQYF. DNA for the CDR3: TGTGCCAGCAGTGAAGCGGGTGGGACTCTAAAGGAGACCCAGTACTTC.

V usage is TRBV7-8 and J usage is TRBJ2-5; TRBD2 matches 11 bases. The end of the DNA aligns better with TRBJ2-7, so the J call may be wrong. In germline, CDR1 is SGHVS, CDR2 FQNEAQ. The CDR3 extends over 15 amino acids. The CDR3 DNA is TGTGCCAGCAGCTCCGGACTAGCGGGTTCCTACGAGCAGTACTTC. This gives the protein CASSSGLAGSYEQYF.

This chain connects TRBV19 to TRBJ1-5; tentative D call: TRBD1 (5 bases). V lost 6 bases and J 5 bases, leaving 17 bases between the germline ends. The CDR3 length is 15 residues. CDR1 and CDR2 (germline): LNHDA, SQIVND (reference sequence). The DNA for the CDR3 is TGTGCCAGTAGCGCTGAATGGGGGGATTATCAGCCCCAGCATTTT. Protein: CASSAEWGDYQPQHF.

Only a few counts were recorded for this clone. The gene calls are TRBV19 and TRBJ1-5; the D gene is possibly TRBD1 (5 bases). From germline, CDR1 is LNHDA and CDR2 SQIVND (reference sequence). The V and J ends lost 4 bases and 4 bases respectively, with 11 bases between them. The CDR3 totals 14 residues. The CDR3 region has the DNA TGTGCCAGTAGTACAATGCAGGGAAATCAGCCCCAGCATTTT. This codes for CASSTMQGNQPQHF. Full variable domain (missing parts from reference TRBV19 and TRBJ1-5): DGGITQSPKYLFRKEGQNVTLSCEQNLNHDAMYWYRQDPGQGLRLIYYSQIVNDFQKGDIAEGYSVSREKKESFPLTVTSAQKNPTAFYLCASSTMQGNQPQHFGDGTRLSIL.

The chain carries TRBV5-1 and TRBJ2-1, with TRBD2 identical over 10 bases. The CDR3 consists of 15 residues. Germline trimming cut 2 bases from V and 7 bases from J; bases unmatched to any gene: 6. Germline V gene lookup returns CDR1 SGHRS and CDR2 YFSETQ. The CDR3 loop reads CASSFASGSSNEQFF. CDR3 nucleotides: TGCGCCAGCAGCTTTGCTAGCGGGAGCAGTAATGAGCAGTTCTTC. Looking up the rest from reference TRBV5-1 and TRBJ2-1 gives the full variable domain: KAGVTQTPRYLIKTRGQQVTLSCSPISGHRSVSWYQQTPGQGLQFLFEYFSETQRNKGNFPGRFSGRQFSNSRSEMNVSTLELGDSALYLCASSFASGSSNEQFFGPGTRLTVL.

This sequence joins TRBV5-6 and TRBJ2-7; TRBD1 or TRBD2 may be the D gene (5 bases each). CDR3 size: 13 residues. CDR1 SGHDT and CDR2 YYEEEE come from the germline V gene. With 7 bases removed from V and 6 bases from J, the gap between germline ends came to 17 bases. Here the CDR3 reads CASLLTRGTEQYF. DNA for the CDR3: TGTGCCAGCCTGCTGACGAGGGGAACCGAGCAGTACTTC.

The CDR3 protein is CALGRVSGYTF. CDR3 in DNA: TGTGCCTTAGGTAGGGTTAGCGGCTACACCTTC. This rearrangement joins TRBV30 to TRBJ1-2; D unclear. The V end was cut by 7 bases, the J end by 8 bases, with 14 bases between. The CDR3 sequence is 11 residues long. Germline V CDR1 and CDR2: GTSNPN, SVGIG (reference sequence).

Note on this clone: Just one base apart from a much larger clone, this may be a read error. Additional DNA sequences in this sample encode the identical CDR3. The V call is TRBV6-5, the J call TRBJ1-2; D is undetermined. This CDR3 spans 14 amino acids. Deletions cut 0 bases from V and 2 bases from J, with 7 bases between. Germline V gene data show CDR1 as MNHEY and CDR2 as SVGAGI. The DNA for the CDR3 is TGTGCCAGCAGTTACTCGGCAGTAAACTATGGCTACACCTTC. This sequence encodes CASSYSAVNYGYTF.

This chain joins TRBV29-1 and TRBJ2-7, with 11 bases matching TRBD2. V lost 7 bases and J lost 4; bases outside the gene matches: 9. The CDR3 runs to 14 residues. CDR1 SQVTM and CDR2 ANQGSEA come from the germline V gene. The CDR3 coding sequence is TGCAGCGCAACGACTAGCGGGACAGCATACGAGCAGTACTTC. This sequence encodes CSATTSGTAYEQYF.